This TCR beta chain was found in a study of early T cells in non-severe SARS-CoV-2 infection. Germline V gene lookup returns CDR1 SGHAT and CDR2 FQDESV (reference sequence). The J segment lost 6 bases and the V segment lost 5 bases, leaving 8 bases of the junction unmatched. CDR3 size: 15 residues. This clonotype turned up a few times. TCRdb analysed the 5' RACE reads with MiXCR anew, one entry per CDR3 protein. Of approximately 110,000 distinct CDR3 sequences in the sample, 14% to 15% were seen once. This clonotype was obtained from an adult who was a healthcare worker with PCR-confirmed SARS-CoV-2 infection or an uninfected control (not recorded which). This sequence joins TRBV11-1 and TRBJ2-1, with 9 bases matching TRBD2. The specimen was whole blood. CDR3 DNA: TGTGCCAGCAGCCGGCGGGGGGGCCTCGCCAATGAGCAGTTCTTC. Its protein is CASSRRGGLANEQFF.